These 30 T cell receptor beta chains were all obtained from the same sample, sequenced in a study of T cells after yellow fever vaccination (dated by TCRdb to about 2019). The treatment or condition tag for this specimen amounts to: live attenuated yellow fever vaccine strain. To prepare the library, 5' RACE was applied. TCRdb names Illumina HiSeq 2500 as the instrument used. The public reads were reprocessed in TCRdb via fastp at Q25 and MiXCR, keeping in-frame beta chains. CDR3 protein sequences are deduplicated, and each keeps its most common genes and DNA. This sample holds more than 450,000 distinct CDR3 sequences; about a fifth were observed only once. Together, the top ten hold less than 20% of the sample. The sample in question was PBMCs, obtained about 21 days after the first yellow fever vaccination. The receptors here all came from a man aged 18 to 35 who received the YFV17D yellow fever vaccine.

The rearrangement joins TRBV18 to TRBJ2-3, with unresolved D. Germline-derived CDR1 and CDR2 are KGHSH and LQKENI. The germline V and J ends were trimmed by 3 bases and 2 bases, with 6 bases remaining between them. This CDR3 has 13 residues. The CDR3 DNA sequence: TGTGCCAGCTCACCTGTTCTCACAGATACGCAGTATTTT. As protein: CASSPVLTDTQYF.

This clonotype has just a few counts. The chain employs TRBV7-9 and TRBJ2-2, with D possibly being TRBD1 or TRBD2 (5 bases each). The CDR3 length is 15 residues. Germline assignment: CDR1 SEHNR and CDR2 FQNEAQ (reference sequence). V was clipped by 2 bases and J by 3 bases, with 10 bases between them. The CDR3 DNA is TGTGCCAGCAGCTTAACTAGGGGAGACACCGGGGAGCTGTTTTTT. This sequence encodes CASSLTRGDTGELFF.

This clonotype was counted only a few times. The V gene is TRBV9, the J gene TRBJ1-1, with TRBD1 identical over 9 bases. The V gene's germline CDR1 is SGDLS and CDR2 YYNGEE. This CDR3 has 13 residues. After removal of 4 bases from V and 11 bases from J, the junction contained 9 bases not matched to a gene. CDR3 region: CASSTMDRGAAFF. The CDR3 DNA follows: TGTGCCAGCAGCACAATGGACAGGGGTGCTGCTTTCTTT.

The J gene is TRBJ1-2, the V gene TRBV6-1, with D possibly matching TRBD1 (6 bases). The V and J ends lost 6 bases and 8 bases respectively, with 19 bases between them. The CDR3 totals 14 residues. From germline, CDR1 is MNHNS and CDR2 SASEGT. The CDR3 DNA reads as TGTGCCAGCAGAAGGGCCGGACAGTCGGGCGGCTACACCTTC. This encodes CASRRAGQSGGYTF.

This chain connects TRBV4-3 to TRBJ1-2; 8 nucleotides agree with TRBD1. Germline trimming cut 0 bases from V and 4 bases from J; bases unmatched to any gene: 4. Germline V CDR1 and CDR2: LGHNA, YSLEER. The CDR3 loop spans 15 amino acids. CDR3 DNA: TGCGCCAGCAGCCAAGAGGGGACAGGCGGCTATGGCTACACCTTC. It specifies CASSQEGTGGYGYTF.

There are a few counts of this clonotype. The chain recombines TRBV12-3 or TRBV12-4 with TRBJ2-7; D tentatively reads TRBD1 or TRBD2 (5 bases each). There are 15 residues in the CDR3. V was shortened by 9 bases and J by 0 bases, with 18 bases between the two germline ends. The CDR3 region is CASSRGRVRSYEQYF. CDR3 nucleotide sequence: TGTGCCAGTTCGAGGGGCAGGGTTCGCTCCTACGAGCAGTACTTC.

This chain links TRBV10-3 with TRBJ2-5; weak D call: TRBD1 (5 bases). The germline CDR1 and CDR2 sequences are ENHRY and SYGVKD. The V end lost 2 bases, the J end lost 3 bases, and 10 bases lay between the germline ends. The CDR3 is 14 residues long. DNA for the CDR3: TGTGCCATCAGTGAGAAGGTGACAGAAGAGACCCAGTACTTC. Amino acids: CAISEKVTEETQYF.

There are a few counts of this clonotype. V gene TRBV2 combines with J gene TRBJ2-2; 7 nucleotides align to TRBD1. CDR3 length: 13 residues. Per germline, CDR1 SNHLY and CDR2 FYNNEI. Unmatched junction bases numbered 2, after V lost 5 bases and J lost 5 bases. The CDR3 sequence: CASSKQGTGELFF. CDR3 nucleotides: TGTGCCAGCAGTAAACAGGGGACCGGGGAGCTGTTTTTT.

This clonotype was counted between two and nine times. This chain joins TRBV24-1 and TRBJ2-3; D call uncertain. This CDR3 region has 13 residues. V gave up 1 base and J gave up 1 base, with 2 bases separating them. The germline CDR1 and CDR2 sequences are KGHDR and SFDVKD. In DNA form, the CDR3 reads TGTGCCACCAGTGATTTCCGCACAGATACGCAGTATTTT. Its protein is CATSDFRTDTQYF.

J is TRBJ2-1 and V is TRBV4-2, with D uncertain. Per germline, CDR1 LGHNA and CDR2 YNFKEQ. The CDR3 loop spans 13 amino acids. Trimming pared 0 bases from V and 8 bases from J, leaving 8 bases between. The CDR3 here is CASSQDPVHEQFF. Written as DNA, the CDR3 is TGTGCCAGCAGCCAAGATCCCGTGCATGAGCAGTTCTTC.

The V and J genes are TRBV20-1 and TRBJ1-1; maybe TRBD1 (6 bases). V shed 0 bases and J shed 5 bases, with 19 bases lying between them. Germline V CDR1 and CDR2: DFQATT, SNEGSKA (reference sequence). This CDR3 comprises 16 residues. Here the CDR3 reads CSARDPNSRGYTEAFF. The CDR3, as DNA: TGCAGTGCTAGAGATCCAAATTCCAGGGGCTATACTGAAGCTTTCTTT.

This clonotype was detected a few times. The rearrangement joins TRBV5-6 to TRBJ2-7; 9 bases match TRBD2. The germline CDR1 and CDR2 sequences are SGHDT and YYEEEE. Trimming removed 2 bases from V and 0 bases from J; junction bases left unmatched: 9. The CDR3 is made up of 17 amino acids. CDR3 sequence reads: CASSFGSGGPNSYEQYF. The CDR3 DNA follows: TGTGCCAGCAGCTTTGGTAGCGGGGGACCTAACTCCTACGAGCAGTACTTC.

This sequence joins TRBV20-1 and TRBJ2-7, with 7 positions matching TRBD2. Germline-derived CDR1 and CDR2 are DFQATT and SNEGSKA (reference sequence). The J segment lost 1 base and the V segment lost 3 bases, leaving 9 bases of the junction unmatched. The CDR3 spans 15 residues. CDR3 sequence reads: CSARGQRGDSYEQYF. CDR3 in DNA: TGCAGTGCTAGGGGTCAGCGGGGCGATTCCTACGAGCAGTACTTC.

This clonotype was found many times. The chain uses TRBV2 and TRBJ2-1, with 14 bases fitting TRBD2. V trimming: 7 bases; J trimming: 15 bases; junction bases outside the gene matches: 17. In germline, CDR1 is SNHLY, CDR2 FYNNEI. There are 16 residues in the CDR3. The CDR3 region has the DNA TGTGCCAGCACTGATCCCGGGACTAGCGGGGGAATTGTTCCGTTCTTC. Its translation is CASTDPGTSGGIVPFF.

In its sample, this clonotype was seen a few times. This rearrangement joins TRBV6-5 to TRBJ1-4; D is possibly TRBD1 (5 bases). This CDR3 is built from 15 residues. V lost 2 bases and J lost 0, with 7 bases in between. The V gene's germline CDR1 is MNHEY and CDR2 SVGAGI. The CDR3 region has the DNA TGTGCCAGCAGTTACGGACAAACAACTAATGAAAAACTGTTTTTT. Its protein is CASSYGQTTNEKLFF.

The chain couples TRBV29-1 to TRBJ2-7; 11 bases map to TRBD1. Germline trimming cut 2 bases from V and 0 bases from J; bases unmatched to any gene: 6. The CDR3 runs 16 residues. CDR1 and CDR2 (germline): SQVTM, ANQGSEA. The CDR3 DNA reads TGCAGCGTTGAACTCCGGGACAGGGGGATCTCCTACGAGCAGTACTTC. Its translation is CSVELRDRGISYEQYF.

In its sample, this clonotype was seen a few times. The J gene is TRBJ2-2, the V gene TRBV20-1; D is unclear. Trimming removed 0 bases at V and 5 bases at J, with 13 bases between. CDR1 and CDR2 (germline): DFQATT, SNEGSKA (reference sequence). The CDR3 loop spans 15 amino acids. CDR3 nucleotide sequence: TGCAGTGCTAGAGATAGGTGGAGTACTACCGGGGAGCTGTTTTTT. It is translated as CSARDRWSTTGELFF.

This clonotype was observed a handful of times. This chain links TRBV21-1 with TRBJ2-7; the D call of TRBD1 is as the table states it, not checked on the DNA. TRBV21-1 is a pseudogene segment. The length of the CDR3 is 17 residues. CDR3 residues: CASSKRRKGTVNYEQYV. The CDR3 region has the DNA TGTGCCAGCAGCAAACGCAGGAAGGGGACAGTTAACTACGAGCAGTACGTC.

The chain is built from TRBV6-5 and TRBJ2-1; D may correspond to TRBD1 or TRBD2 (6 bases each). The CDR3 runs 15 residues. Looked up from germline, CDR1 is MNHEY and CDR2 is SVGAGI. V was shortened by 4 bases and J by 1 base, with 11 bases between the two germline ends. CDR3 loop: CASSWRGASYNEQFF. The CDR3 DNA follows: TGTGCCAGCAGTTGGAGGGGGGCTTCCTACAATGAGCAGTTCTTC.

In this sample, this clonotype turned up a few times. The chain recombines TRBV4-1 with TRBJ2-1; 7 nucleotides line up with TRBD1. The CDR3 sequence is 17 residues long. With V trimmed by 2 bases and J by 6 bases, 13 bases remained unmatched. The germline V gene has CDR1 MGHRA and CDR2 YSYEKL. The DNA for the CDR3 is TGCGCCAGCAGCCAAACGCGAAACAGGGGTGAGGGCAATGAGCAGTTCTTC. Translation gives CASSQTRNRGEGNEQFF.

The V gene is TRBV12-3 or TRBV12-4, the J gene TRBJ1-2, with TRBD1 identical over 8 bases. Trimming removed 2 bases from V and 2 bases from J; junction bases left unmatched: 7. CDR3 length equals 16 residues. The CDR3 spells CASSLLVTGENYGYTF. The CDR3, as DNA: TGTGCCAGCAGTTTATTAGTGACAGGGGAAAACTATGGCTACACCTTC.

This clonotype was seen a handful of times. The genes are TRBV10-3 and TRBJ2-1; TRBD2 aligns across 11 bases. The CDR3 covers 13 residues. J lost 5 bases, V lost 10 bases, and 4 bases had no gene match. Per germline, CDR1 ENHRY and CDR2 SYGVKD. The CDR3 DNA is TGTGCCACCCTAGCGGGGGGTAACAATGAGCAGTTCTTC. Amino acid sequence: CATLAGGNNEQFF.

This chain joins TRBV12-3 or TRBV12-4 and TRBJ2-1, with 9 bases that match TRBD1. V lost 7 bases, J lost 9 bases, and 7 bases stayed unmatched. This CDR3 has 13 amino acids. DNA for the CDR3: TGTGCCAGCACCGGACAGGGGTCGGGTGAGCAGTTCTTC. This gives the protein CASTGQGSGEQFF.

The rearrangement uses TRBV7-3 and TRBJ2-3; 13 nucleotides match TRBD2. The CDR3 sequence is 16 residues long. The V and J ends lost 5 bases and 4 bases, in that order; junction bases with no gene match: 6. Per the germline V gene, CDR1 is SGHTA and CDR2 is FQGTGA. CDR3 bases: TGTGCCAGCAGCCCTCGACTAGCGGGGGGTGCAGATACGCAGTATTTT. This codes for CASSPRLAGGADTQYF. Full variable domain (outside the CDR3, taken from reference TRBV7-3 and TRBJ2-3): GAGVSQTPSNKVTEKGKYVELRCDPISGHTALYWYRQSLGQGPEFLIYFQGTGAADDSGLPNDRFFAVRPEGSVSTLKIQRTERGDSAVYLCASSPRLAGGADTQYFGPGTRLTVL.

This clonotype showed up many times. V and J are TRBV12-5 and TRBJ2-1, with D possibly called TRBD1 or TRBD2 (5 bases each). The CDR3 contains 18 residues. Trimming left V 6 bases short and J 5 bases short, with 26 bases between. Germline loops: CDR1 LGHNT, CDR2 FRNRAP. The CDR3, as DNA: TGTGCTAGTGGCCAGGGAACATGGGGAGCGACCGATAACAATGAGCAGTTCTTC. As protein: CASGQGTWGATDNNEQFF.

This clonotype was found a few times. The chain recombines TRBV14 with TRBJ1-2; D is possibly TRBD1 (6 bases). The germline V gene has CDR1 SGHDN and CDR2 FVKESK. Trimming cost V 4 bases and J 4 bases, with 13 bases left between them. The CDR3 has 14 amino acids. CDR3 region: CASSRAGAAYGYTF. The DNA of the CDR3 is TGTGCCAGCAGCCGAGCAGGGGCCGCCTATGGCTACACCTTC. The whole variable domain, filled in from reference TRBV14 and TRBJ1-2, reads EAGVTQFPSHSVIEKGQTVTLRCDPISGHDNLYWYRRVMGKEIKFLLHFVKESKQDESGMPNNRFLAERTGGTYSTLKVQPAELEDSGVYFCASSRAGAAYGYTFGSGTRLTVV.

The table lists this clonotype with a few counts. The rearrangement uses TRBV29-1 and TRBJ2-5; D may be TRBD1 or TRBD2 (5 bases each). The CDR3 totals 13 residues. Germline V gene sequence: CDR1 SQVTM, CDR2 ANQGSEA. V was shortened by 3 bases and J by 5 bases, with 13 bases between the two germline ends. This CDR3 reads CSVDPGARETQYF. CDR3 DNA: TGCAGCGTTGACCCCGGGGCGAGGGAGACCCAGTACTTC.

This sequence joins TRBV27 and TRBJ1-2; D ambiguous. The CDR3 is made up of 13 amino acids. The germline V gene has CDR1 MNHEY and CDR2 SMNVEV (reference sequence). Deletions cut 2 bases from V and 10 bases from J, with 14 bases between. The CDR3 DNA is TGTGCCAGCAGTTTAGAAGGAGCCGGTCTCTACACCTTC. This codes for CASSLEGAGLYTF.

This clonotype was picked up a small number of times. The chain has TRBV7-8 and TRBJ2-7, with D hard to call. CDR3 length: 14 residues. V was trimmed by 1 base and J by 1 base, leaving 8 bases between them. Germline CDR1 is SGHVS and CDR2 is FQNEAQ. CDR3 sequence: CASSLVPESYEQYV. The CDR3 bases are TGTGCCAGCAGCTTAGTCCCAGAATCCTACGAGCAGTACGTC.

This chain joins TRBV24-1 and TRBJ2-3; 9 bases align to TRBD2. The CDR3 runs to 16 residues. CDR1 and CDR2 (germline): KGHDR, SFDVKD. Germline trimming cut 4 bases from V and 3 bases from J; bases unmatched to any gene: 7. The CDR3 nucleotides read TGTGCCACCAGTGAGAATAGCGGGGGAGCAACAGATACGCAGTATTTT. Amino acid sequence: CATSENSGGATDTQYF.